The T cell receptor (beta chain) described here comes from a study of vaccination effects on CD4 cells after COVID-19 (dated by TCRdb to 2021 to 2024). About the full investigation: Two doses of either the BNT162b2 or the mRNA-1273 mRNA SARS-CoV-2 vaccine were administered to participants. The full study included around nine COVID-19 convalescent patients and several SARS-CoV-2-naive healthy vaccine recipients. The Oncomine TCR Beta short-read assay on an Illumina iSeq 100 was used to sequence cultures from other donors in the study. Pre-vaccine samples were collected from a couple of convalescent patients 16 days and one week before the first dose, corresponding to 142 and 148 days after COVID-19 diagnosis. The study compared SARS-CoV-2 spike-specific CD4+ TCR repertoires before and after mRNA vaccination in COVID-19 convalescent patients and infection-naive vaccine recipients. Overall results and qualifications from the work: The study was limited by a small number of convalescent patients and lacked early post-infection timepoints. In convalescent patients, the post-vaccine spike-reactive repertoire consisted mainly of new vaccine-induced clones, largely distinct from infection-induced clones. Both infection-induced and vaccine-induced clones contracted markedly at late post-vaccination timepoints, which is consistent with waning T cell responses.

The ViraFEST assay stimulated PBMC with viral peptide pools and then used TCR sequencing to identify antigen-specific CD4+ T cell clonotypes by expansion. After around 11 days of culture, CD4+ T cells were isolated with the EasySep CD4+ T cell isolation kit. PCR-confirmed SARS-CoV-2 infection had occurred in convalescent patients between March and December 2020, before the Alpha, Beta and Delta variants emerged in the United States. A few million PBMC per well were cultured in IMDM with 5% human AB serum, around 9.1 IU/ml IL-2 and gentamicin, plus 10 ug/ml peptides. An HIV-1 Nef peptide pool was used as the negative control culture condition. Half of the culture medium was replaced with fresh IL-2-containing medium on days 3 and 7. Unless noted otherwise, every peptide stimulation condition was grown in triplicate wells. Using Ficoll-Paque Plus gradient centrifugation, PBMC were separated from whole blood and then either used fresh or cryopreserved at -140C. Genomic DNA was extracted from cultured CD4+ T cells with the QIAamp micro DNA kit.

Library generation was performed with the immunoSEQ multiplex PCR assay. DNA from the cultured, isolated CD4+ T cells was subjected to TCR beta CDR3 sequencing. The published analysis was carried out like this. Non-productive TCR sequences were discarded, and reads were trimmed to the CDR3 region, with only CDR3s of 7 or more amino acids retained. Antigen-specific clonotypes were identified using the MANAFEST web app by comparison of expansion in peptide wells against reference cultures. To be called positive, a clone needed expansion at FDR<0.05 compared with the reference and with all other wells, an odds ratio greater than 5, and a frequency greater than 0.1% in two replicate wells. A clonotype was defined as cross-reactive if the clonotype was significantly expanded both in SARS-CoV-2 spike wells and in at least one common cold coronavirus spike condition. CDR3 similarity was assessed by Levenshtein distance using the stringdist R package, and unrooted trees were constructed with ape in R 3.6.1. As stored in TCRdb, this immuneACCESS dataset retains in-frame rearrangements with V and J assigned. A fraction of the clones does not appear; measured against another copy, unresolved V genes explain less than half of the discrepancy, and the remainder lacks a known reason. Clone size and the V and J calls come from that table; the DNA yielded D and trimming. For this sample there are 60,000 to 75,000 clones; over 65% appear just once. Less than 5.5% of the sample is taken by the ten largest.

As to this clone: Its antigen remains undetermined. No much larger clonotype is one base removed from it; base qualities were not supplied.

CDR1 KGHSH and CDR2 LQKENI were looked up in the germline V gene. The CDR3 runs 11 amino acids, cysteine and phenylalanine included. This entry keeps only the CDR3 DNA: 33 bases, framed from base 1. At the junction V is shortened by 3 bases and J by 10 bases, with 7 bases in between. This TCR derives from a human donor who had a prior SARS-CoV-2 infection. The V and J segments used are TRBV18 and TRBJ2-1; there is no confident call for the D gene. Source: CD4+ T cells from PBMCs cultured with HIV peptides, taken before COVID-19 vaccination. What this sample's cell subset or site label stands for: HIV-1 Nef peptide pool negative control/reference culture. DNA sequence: TGTGCCAGCTCACCTGCAAGCGAGCAGTTCTTC. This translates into CASSPASEQFF.